This T cell receptor (beta chain) was identified in a study of shared clonotypes between healthy human individuals. Findings and limits, study-wide: Enrolling few donors narrowed the genetic and exposure-history diversity that was represented. Sampling included only blood; tissue repertoires likely differ.

When replicate PCRs were run on unsorted PBMC, they used 250 to 300 ng DNA, about 27,000 T cell genomes. Clones were sequenced by immunoSEQ multiplex PCR, and TCRdb holds only the in-frame ones, with some missing. The sample contains hundreds of thousands of clones, around 78% of which appear only once. Germline-derived CDR1 and CDR2 are MNHNY and SVGAGI (reference sequence). This CDR3 has 15 residues. V lost 7 bases and J lost 0, with 15 bases in between. Each sample came from a Caucasian adult donor living in Nashville, Tennessee. To note about this clone: The antigen is not known.

Material for sequencing was PBMCs. The gene calls are TRBV6-6 and TRBJ1-2; D remains ambiguous. The clonotype was recovered from a woman in her thirties or forties in good health. Some clones in this sample may be carry-over from other donors' samples. The CDR3 spells CASKTADGSNYGYTF. The CDR3 nucleotides read TGTGCCAGCAAAACGGCCGATGGTTCTAACTATGGCTACACCTTC.